These T cell receptor beta chains were read from a single sample in a study of persistence of HIV-infected CD4 T cells. Produced via immunoSEQ multiplex PCR; TCRdb's table is partial and in-frame only. Of 30,000 to 45,000 clones detected, 85% to 90% appear once; the ten largest clones hold roughly 5.9%. Antigens of these TCRs are unknown. The specimen comprised cultured CD4+ T cells from PBMCs, sampled from a patient who received antiretroviral therapy. The receptors were gathered from an adult with HIV. The donor label of this sample is uncertain. CDR3s include the opening cysteine and the closing phenylalanine or tryptophan. The order of the fields is J gene, clone size, D gene, V gene, CDR3 DNA, CDR3 protein. The D gene is left open where the match is weak. Size tells how often a clone was seen (once, few, many) or the class of an expanded clone, and some rows leave it out.

j_call: TRBJ2-2
clone_size: .
d_call: TRBD2
v_call: TRBV12-5
cdr3_nt: TGTGCTAGTGGTTTGGGCCTCAGCGGGGGGGCCAGGGACACCGGGGAGCTGTTTTTT
cdr3_aa: CASGLGLSGGARDTGELFF

j_call: TRBJ1-2
clone_size: .
d_call: TRBD1
v_call: TRBV7-2
cdr3_nt: TGTGCCAGCAGCTTAGGCCCAGACAGGGCGTATGGCTACACCTTC
cdr3_aa: CASSLGPDRAYGYTF

j_call: TRBJ1-4
clone_size: .
d_call: TRBD1
v_call: TRBV5-4
cdr3_nt: TGTGCCAGCAGCGAACAACAGGGGGCGCAAACCCTAACTAATGAAAAACTGTTTTTT
cdr3_aa: CASSEQQGAQTLTNEKLFF

j_call: TRBJ2-3
clone_size: .
d_call: .
v_call: TRBV29-1
cdr3_nt: TGCAGCGTTTCGCACGCGGGTCTTGCAGATACGCAGTATTTT
cdr3_aa: CSVSHAGLADTQYF

j_call: TRBJ1-4
clone_size: .
d_call: TRBD1
v_call: TRBV30
cdr3_nt: TGTGCCTGGGGCATCGGGTTGGGACAGGGCAATGAAAAACTGTTTTTT
cdr3_aa: CAWGIGLGQGNEKLFF

j_call: TRBJ2-7
clone_size: .
d_call: TRBD2
v_call: TRBV9
cdr3_nt: TGTGCCAGCAGCCCCCGGACTAGCGGACCCTACGAGCAGTACTTC
cdr3_aa: CASSPRTSGPYEQYF

j_call: TRBJ1-4
clone_size: .
d_call: .
v_call: TRBV5-1
cdr3_nt: TGCGCCAGCAGCTTGGCCGGGACAACTAATGAAAAACTGTTTTTT
cdr3_aa: CASSLAGTTNEKLFF

j_call: TRBJ1-3
clone_size: .
d_call: .
v_call: TRBV6-5
cdr3_nt: TGTGCCAGCAGTTACTCAGGGGCGCTGATTGGAAACACCATATATTTT
cdr3_aa: CASSYSGALIGNTIYF

j_call: TRBJ2-5
clone_size: few
d_call: TRBD1
v_call: TRBV7-3
cdr3_nt: TGTGCCAGCAGCGGGGACAGGGGCCAAGAGACCCAGTACTTC
cdr3_aa: CASSGDRGQETQYF

j_call: TRBJ2-7
clone_size: .
d_call: .
v_call: TRBV24-1
cdr3_nt: TGTGCCACCTGGCTAGGGAGTAGCTCCTACGAGCAGTACTTC
cdr3_aa: CATWLGSSSYEQYF

j_call: TRBJ2-1
clone_size: once
d_call: .
v_call: TRBV6-6
cdr3_nt: TGTGCCAGCAGGAGCTCAGGTTCGGGGACTGAGCAGTTCTTC
cdr3_aa: CASRSSGSGTEQFF

j_call: TRBJ1-1
clone_size: .
d_call: .
v_call: TRBV6-6
cdr3_nt: TGTGCCAGCAGGGCCCTCGGGGGAAACACTGAAGCTTTCTTT
cdr3_aa: CASRALGGNTEAFF

j_call: TRBJ1-2
clone_size: .
d_call: .
v_call: TRBV30
cdr3_nt: TGTGCCTGGAGTCTTACAGGAAGTTATGGCTACACCTTC
cdr3_aa: CAWSLTGSYGYTF

j_call: TRBJ1-3
clone_size: .
d_call: .
v_call: TRBV3-1/TRBV3-2
cdr3_nt: TGTGCCAGCAGCCAACGGTCAGGGGACACCATATATTTT
cdr3_aa: CASSQRSGDTIYF

j_call: TRBJ1-5
clone_size: .
d_call: TRBD1
v_call: TRBV5-1
cdr3_nt: TGCGCCAGCAGCCCCGGAATGGACAGGGGTCCTGTGCATTTT
cdr3_aa: CASSPGMDRGPVHF

j_call: TRBJ2-7
clone_size: .
d_call: .
v_call: TRBV2
cdr3_nt: TGTGCCAGCAGTGATGGCATTATTTACGAGCAGTACTTC
cdr3_aa: CASSDGIIYEQYF

j_call: TRBJ1-6
clone_size: .
d_call: .
v_call: TRBV7-2
cdr3_nt: TGTGCCAGCAGCTTAAGTAACAGGGATAATTCACCCCTCCACTTT
cdr3_aa: CASSLSNRDNSPLHF

j_call: TRBJ1-2
clone_size: few
d_call: .
v_call: TRBV19
cdr3_nt: TGTGCCAGTAGTCCCGTGGACAGATATGGCTACACCTTC
cdr3_aa: CASSPVDRYGYTF

j_call: TRBJ1-5
clone_size: .
d_call: .
v_call: TRBV6-5
cdr3_nt: TGTGCCAGCAGGGGTGGTGAATGGGCCCAGCATTTT
cdr3_aa: CASRGGEWAQHF

j_call: TRBJ2-2
clone_size: .
d_call: TRBD2
v_call: TRBV5-4
cdr3_nt: TGTGCCAGCAGCACGGGACTAGCGGGGGGGCTCGGCACCGGGGAGCTGTTTTTT
cdr3_aa: CASSTGLAGGLGTGELFF

j_call: TRBJ2-3
clone_size: once
d_call: .
v_call: TRBV7-9
cdr3_nt: TGTGCCAGCAGCTTAGGCATGGGGACAGATACGCAGTATTTT
cdr3_aa: CASSLGMGTDTQYF

j_call: TRBJ1-4
clone_size: once
d_call: .
v_call: TRBV19
cdr3_nt: TGTGCCAGTAGCCCCCCAGTATCTAATGAAAAACTGTTTTTT
cdr3_aa: CASSPPVSNEKLFF

j_call: TRBJ2-3
clone_size: .
d_call: .
v_call: TRBV6-5
cdr3_nt: TGTGCCAGCACCCCCGGGAGCACAGATACGCAGTATTTT
cdr3_aa: CASTPGSTDTQYF

j_call: TRBJ1-1
clone_size: .
d_call: TRBD1
v_call: TRBV6-5
cdr3_nt: TGTGCCAGCAGTAGGGGACAGGGTGGCACTGAAGCTTTCTTT
cdr3_aa: CASSRGQGGTEAFF

j_call: TRBJ1-5
clone_size: .
d_call: .
v_call: TRBV20-1
cdr3_nt: TGCAGTGCTAGTCGGCAGTGGGATCAGCCCCAGCATTTT
cdr3_aa: CSASRQWDQPQHF

j_call: TRBJ2-3
clone_size: .
d_call: TRBD1
v_call: TRBV28
cdr3_nt: TGTGCCAGCAGTTTTTGGGGGACAGGCGGTGGCACAGATACGCAGTATTTT
cdr3_aa: CASSFWGTGGGTDTQYF

j_call: TRBJ2-1
clone_size: .
d_call: TRBD1
v_call: TRBV29-1
cdr3_nt: TGCAGCGGTGACAGGGGCAATTACAATGAGCAGTTCTTC
cdr3_aa: CSGDRGNYNEQFF

j_call: TRBJ2-3
clone_size: .
d_call: .
v_call: TRBV25-1
cdr3_nt: TGTGCCAGCAGTGAGGGGAGGTTTTCTCGCACAGATACGCAGTATTTT
cdr3_aa: CASSEGRFSRTDTQYF

j_call: TRBJ2-7
clone_size: .
d_call: TRBD2
v_call: TRBV20-1
cdr3_nt: TGCAGTGCTAGTAGGGCTAGCGGGGGGTACATTTCCTACGAGCAGTACTTC
cdr3_aa: CSASRASGGYISYEQYF

j_call: TRBJ2-7
clone_size: .
d_call: TRBD2
v_call: TRBV28
cdr3_nt: TGTGCCAGCAGTTTCCCCGGGGGGGCGGAAGAGCAGTACTTC
cdr3_aa: CASSFPGGAEEQYF

j_call: TRBJ2-3
clone_size: .
d_call: TRBD2
v_call: TRBV4-2
cdr3_nt: TGTGCCAGCAGCCAAGGACTAGCGGGGGGTCTTAGCACAGATACGCAGTATTTT
cdr3_aa: CASSQGLAGGLSTDTQYF

j_call: TRBJ1-6
clone_size: .
d_call: .
v_call: TRBV12-2
cdr3_nt: TGTGCAAGTCGCCGAGGACAGCGGCATAATTCACCCCTCCACTTT
cdr3_aa: CASRRGQRHNSPLHF

j_call: TRBJ2-4
clone_size: once
d_call: .
v_call: TRBV5-4
cdr3_nt: TGTGCCAGCAGCCAAGCGGAACTAGCCAAAAACATTCAGTACTTC
cdr3_aa: CASSQAELAKNIQYF

j_call: TRBJ2-2
clone_size: .
d_call: TRBD2
v_call: TRBV4-1
cdr3_nt: TGCGCCAGCAGCCGGCTGACTAGCGGGGGGGCTTACACCGGGGAGCTGTTTTTT
cdr3_aa: CASSRLTSGGAYTGELFF

j_call: TRBJ1-5
clone_size: .
d_call: .
v_call: TRBV6-2/TRBV6-3
cdr3_nt: TGTGCCAGCAGTCAAGGGGGACCCCAGCATTTT
cdr3_aa: CASSQGGPQHF

j_call: TRBJ2-7
clone_size: .
d_call: .
v_call: TRBV10-2
cdr3_nt: TGCGCCAGCAGCGCCACGCTGGGGACCTCCTACGAGCAGTACTTC
cdr3_aa: CASSATLGTSYEQYF

j_call: TRBJ2-3
clone_size: .
d_call: .
v_call: TRBV5-1
cdr3_nt: TGCGCCAGCAGCCCAACGGACTCGACAAGCACAGATACGCAGTATTTT
cdr3_aa: CASSPTDSTSTDTQYF

j_call: TRBJ1-5
clone_size: .
d_call: .
v_call: TRBV9
cdr3_nt: TGTGCCAGCAGCGTAGAGTTGTGGGGCCCCCAGCATTTT
cdr3_aa: CASSVELWGPQHF

j_call: TRBJ2-3
clone_size: .
d_call: TRBD2
v_call: TRBV27
cdr3_nt: TGTGCCAGCAGTTCCCTAGCGGGGCGCCTGGATACGCAGTATTTT
cdr3_aa: CASSSLAGRLDTQYF

j_call: TRBJ1-6
clone_size: .
d_call: .
v_call: TRBV5-1
cdr3_nt: TGCGCCAGCAGCTTGGTCCAGAGCGCGGGGGATTCACCCCTCCACTTT
cdr3_aa: CASSLVQSAGDSPLHF

j_call: TRBJ2-1
clone_size: once
d_call: .
v_call: TRBV5-1
cdr3_nt: TGCGCCAGCAGCTACAACCAGGGGGGTGAGCAGTTCTTC
cdr3_aa: CASSYNQGGEQFF

j_call: TRBJ2-3
clone_size: .
d_call: .
v_call: TRBV6-2/TRBV6-3
cdr3_nt: TGTGCCAGCAGTTACTTACTAGGAGATACGCAGTATTTT
cdr3_aa: CASSYLLGDTQYF

j_call: TRBJ1-2
clone_size: .
d_call: .
v_call: TRBV28
cdr3_nt: TGTGCCAGCACCGCAGGGCGGGCGTTTGGCTACACCTTC
cdr3_aa: CASTAGRAFGYTF

j_call: TRBJ1-1
clone_size: once
d_call: TRBD1
v_call: TRBV10-2
cdr3_nt: TGCGCCAGCAGTGAGTCAGGGGGCCTCACTGAAGCTTTCTTT
cdr3_aa: CASSESGGLTEAFF

j_call: TRBJ1-2
clone_size: few
d_call: .
v_call: TRBV6-5
cdr3_nt: TGTGCCACTCAGAGGCAGGGGAACTATGGCTACACCTTC
cdr3_aa: CATQRQGNYGYTF

j_call: TRBJ2-7
clone_size: .
d_call: .
v_call: TRBV6-5
cdr3_nt: TGTGCCAGCAGTTATGGGGGTCTAAGGGCGGACGAGCAGTACTTC
cdr3_aa: CASSYGGLRADEQYF